The 2 T cell receptor beta chains reported below all come from one sample, sequenced in a study of T cell repertoires in cytomegalovirus infection. TCRdb re-derived calls from the reads in MiXCR, one entry per CDR3 protein. The sample includes about 250,000 distinct CDR3 sequences, roughly an eighth of them seen just once. Sequencing used PBMCs. These receptor sequences come from a human donor in good health (CMV status not recorded). Some clones in this sample may be carry-over from other donors' samples.

This clonotype was recorded at least ten times. The chain employs TRBV6-2 or TRBV6-3 and TRBJ1-5; D remains unclear. The length of the CDR3 is 15 residues. Germline-derived CDR1 and CDR2 are MNHEY and SVGEGT. V gave up 2 bases and J gave up 6 bases, with 14 bases separating them. CDR3 DNA: TGTGCCAGCAGTTACATCCGGGCCGTAGGTCAGCCCCAGCATTTT. Translation: CASSYIRAVGQPQHF.

The chain couples TRBV12-3 or TRBV12-4 to TRBJ2-7; 8 bases match TRBD2. V lost 4 bases, J lost 4 bases, and 6 bases stayed unmatched. CDR3 size: 14 residues. CDR3: CASSSSGSMYEQYF. The CDR3 region has the DNA TGTGCCAGCAGTTCCAGCGGGAGCATGTACGAGCAGTACTTC.